This T cell receptor beta chain is drawn from a study of spatial heterogeneity in lung cancer. Whole-study results and caveats: For expanded intratumoral alpha and beta TCRs, counts tracked tumor mutation counts. Among tumor T cells, estimated coverage was roughly 7% for alpha chains and roughly 12% for beta chains. Expanded TCRs classified as ubiquitous or regional were counted, and these counts tracked ubiquitous and regional nonsynonymous mutations, respectively.

Trimming at V came to 2 bases and at J to 5 bases, leaving 5 bases not matched to a gene. CDR1 is SGHRS and CDR2 is YFSETQ in the germline V gene. The CDR3 spans 15 residues. This clonotype has more than one count but fewer than ten. Its antigen is unidentified. Specified time point: sample taken at primary tumor resection. The sequenced material consisted of unsorted whole RNA from tumor, nontumor lung or frozen PBMC. TCRdb re-called the 5' RACE reads with MiXCR, one entry per CDR3 protein. The repertoire holds approximately 2,700 distinct CDR3 sequences, under 55% seen once, with around two thirds in the top ten.

The sample was lung tumor tissue, taken at surgery. The sequence derives from a male donor with early-stage non-small cell lung cancer. The V call is TRBV5-1, the J call TRBJ2-7; TRBD2 agrees at 12 bases. As DNA, the CDR3 is TGCGCCAGCAGCTTACGACTAGCGGGGGTGCACGAGCAGTACTTC. It encodes CASSLRLAGVHEQYF.